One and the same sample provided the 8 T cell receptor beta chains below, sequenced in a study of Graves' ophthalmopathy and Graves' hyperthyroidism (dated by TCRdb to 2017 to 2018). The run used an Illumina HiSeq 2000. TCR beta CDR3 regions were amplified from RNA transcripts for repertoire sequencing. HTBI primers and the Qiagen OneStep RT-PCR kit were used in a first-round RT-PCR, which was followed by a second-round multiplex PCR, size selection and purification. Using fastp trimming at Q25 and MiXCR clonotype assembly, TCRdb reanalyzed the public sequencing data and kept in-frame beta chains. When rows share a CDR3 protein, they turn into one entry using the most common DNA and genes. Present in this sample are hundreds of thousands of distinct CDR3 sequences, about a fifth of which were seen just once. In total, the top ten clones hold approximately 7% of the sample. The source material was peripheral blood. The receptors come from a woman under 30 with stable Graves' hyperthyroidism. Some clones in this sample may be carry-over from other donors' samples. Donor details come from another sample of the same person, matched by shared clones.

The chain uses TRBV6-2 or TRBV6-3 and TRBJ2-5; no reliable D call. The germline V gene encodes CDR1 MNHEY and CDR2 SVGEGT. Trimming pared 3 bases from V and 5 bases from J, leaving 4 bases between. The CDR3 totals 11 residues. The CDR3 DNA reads TGTGCCAGCAGTTATACGGAGACCCAGTACTTC. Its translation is CASSYTETQYF.

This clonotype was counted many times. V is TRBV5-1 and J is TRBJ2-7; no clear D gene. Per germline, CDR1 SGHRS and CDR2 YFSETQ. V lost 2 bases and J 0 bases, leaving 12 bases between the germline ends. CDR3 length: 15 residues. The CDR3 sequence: CASSFEAARSYEQYF. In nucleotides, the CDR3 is TGCGCCAGCAGCTTCGAGGCGGCTCGCTCCTACGAGCAGTACTTC.

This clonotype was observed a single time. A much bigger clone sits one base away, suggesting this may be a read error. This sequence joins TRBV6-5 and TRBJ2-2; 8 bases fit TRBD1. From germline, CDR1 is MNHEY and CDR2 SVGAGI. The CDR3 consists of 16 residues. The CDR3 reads CSSSGGQGLGTGELFF. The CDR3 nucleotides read TGTTCCAGCAGCGGAGGACAGGGTTTGGGGACCGGGGAGCTGTTTTTT.

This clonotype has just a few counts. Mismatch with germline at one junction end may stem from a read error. The CDR3 sequence: CSVGTGGDIKYF. The CDR3 coding sequence is TGCAGCGTAGGGACAGGGGGGGACATTAAGTACTTC. V gene TRBV29-1 combines with J gene TRBJ2-4; 11 positions agree with TRBD1. Germline CDR1 is SQVTM and CDR2 is ANQGSEA. There are 12 residues in the CDR3. Full variable domain (missing parts from reference TRBV29-1 and TRBJ2-4): SAVISQKPSRDICQRGTSLTIQCQVDSQVTMMFWYRQQPGQSLTLIATANQGSEATYESGFVIDKFPISRPNLTFSTLTVSNMSPEDSSIYLCSVGTGGDIKYFGAGTRLSVL.

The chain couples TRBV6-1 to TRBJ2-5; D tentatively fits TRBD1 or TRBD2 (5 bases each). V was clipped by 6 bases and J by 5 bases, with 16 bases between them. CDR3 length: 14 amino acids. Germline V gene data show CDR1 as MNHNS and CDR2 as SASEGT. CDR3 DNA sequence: TGTGCCAGCAGCCCCAGCCCCGAGGGGGAGACCCAGTACTTC. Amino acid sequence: CASSPSPEGETQYF.

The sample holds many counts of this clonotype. Here the CDR3 DNA reads TGTGCCAGCCGGACGCCGAACACCGGGGAGCTGTTTTTT. It translates to CASRTPNTGELFF. This chain joins TRBV6-1 and TRBJ2-2; D is unresolved. The CDR3 extends over 13 amino acids. Germline CDR1 MNHNS, CDR2 SASEGT. The V gene lost 8 bases and the J gene lost 0 bases, with 7 bases spanning the gap.

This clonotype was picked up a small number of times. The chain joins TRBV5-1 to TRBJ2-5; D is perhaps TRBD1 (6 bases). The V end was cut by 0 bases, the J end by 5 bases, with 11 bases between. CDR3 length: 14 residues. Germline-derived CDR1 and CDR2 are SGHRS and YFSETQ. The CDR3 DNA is TGCGCCAGCAGCTTGGAAGGGGGTGACGAGACCCAGTACTTC. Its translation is CASSLEGGDETQYF. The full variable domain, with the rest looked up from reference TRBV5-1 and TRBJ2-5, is KAGVTQTPRYLIKTRGQQVTLSCSPISGHRSVSWYQQTPGQGLQFLFEYFSETQRNKGNFPGRFSGRQFSNSRSEMNVSTLELGDSALYLCASSLEGGDETQYFGPGTRLLVL.

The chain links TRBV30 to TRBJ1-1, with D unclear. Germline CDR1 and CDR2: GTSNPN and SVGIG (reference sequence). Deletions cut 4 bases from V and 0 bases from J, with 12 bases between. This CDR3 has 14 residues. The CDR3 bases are TGTGCCTGGAACCTAGGGAAGCTGAACACTGAAGCTTTCTTT. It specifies CAWNLGKLNTEAFF. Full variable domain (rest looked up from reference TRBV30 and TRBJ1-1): SQTIHQWPATLVQPVGSPLSLECTVEGTSNPNLYWYRQAAGRGLQLLFYSVGIGQISSEVPQNLSASRPQDRQFILSSKKLLLSDSGFYLCAWNLGKLNTEAFFGQGTRLTVV.